The sequence of this T cell receptor beta chain was determined in a study of shared clonotypes between healthy human individuals. V gave up 3 bases and J gave up 5 bases; unmatched junction bases: 6. CDR3 length: 16 residues. CDR1 and CDR2 from the germline V gene are SGDLS and YYNGEE. Template amounts of 250 to 350 ng DNA, tens of thousands of T cell genomes, were employed in unsorted PBMC replicate PCRs. Produced via immunoSEQ multiplex PCR; TCRdb's table is partial and in-frame only. Counted here are around 440,000 clones, approximately 71% occurring once; the ten biggest clones make up more than 10%.

The chain uses TRBV9 and TRBJ2-1; 12 bases line up with TRBD2. The clonotype originates from a middle-aged woman in good health. Some clones in this sample may be carry-over from other donors' samples. The source material was PBMCs. CDR3 DNA: TGTGCCAGCAGCGGAATTGGACTAGCGGGAAACAATGAGCAGTTCTTC. Translating it yields CASSGIGLAGNNEQFF.